This TCR beta chain was sequenced in a study of beta chain features in type 1 diabetes. Study summary: The samples had 85 million to 130 million sorted cells examined in all.

Study-level findings and limits: TCRB CDR3s were moderately but significantly shorter in Type 1 diabetes patients in all four CD4+ subsets.

Reverse transcription of all isolated RNA meant that expressed TCRB transcripts were sequenced. The assay was immunoSEQ multiplex PCR, and TCRdb's table has in-frame clones only and misses some. The sample records about 740,000 clones, roughly an eighth being singletons. Only a few counts were recorded for this clone. Its antigen is as yet unknown. The CDR3 runs to 14 residues. Per germline, CDR1 SGDLS and CDR2 YYNGEE. The ends were cut back, 4 bases at V and 1 base at J, with 11 bases in the middle. The sequencing input was naive CD4+ T cells from blood. This TCR was sampled from a man between 18 and 29 years old with type 1 diabetes. The chain recombines TRBV9 with TRBJ1-1, with D uncertain. CDR3 region: CASSTQTENTEAFF. The CDR3 nucleotides read TGTGCCAGCAGCACCCAGACTGAGAACACTGAAGCTTTCTTT.